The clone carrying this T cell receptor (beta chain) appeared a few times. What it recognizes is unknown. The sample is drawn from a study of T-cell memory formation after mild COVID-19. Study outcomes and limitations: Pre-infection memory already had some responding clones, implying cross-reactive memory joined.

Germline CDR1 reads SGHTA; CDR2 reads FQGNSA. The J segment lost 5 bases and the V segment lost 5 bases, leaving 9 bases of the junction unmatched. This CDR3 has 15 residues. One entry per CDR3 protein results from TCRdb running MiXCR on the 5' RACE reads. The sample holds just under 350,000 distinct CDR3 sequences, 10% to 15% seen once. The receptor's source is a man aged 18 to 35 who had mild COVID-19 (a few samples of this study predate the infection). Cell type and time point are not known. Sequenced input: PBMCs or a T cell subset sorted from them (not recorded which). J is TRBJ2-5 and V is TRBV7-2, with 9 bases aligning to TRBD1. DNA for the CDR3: TGTGCCAGCAGCCGGCCGGGACAGGGATGGGAGACCCAGTACTTC. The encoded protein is CASSRPGQGWETQYF.